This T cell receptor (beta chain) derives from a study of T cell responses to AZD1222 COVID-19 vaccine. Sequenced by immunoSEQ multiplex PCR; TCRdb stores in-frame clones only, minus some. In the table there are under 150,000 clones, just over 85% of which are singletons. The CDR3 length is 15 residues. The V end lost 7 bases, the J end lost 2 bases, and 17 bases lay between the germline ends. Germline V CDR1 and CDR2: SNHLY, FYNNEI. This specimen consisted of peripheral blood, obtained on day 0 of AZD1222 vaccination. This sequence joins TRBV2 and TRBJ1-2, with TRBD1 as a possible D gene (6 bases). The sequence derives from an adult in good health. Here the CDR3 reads CASIGGSSNNYGYTF. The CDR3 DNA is TGTGCCAGCATAGGGGGAAGTAGTAACAACTATGGCTACACCTTC.